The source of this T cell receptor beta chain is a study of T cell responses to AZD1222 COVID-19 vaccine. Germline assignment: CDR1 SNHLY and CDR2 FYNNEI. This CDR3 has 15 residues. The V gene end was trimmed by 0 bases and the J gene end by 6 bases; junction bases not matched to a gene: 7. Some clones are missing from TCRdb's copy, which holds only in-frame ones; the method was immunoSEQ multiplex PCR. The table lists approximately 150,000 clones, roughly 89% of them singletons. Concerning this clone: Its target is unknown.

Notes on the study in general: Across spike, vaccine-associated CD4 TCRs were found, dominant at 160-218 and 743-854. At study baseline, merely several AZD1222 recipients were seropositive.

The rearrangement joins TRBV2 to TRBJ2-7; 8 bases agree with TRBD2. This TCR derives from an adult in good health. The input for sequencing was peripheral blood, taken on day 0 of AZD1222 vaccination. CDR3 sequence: CASSEAGGGAGEQYF. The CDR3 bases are TGTGCCAGCAGTGAAGCCGGGGGGGGTGCGGGCGAGCAGTACTTC.